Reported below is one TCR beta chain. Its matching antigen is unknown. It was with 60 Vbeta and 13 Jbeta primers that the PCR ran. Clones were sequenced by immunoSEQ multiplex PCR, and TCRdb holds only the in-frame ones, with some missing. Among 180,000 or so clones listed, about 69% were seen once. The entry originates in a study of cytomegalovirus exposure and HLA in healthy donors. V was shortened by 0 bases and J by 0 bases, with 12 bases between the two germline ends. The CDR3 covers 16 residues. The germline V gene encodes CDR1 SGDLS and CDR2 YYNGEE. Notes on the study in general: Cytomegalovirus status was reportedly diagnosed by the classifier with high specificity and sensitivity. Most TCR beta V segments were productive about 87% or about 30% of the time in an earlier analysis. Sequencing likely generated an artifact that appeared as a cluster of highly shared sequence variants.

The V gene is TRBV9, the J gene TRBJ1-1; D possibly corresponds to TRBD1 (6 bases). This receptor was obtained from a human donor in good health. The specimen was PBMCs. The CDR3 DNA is TGTGCCAGCAGCGTAGCGACAGGAAACATGAACACTGAAGCTTTCTTT. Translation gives CASSVATGNMNTEAFF.